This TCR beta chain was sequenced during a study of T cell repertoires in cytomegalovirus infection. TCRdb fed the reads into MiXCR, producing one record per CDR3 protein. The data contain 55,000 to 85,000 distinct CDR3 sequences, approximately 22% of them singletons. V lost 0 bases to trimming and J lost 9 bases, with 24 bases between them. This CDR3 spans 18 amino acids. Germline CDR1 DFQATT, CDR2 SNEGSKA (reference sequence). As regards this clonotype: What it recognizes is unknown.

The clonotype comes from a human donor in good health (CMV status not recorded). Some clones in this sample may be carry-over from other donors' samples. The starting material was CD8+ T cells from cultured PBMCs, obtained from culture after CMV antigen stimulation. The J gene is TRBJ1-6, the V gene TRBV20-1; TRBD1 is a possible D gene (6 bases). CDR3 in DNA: TGCAGTGCTAGAGATTTATGGGACATGGAGGGAGGGGGTTCACCCCTCCACTTT. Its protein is CSARDLWDMEGGGSPLHF.